This T cell receptor beta chain was recovered during a study of T cell repertoires in cytomegalovirus infection. Overall study context: Recently identified HLA-C-restricted CMV epitopes were used, and well-studied HLA-B-restricted CMV epitopes were used as well.

TCRdb reprocessed the reads with MiXCR, giving one entry per CDR3 protein. The data contain around 900,000 distinct CDR3 sequences, under 40% of them singletons. This clonotype has just a few counts. Its antigen is not identified. Study results and caveats: CMV-specific TCR beta clonotypes restricted by HLA-C were the ones dominating the ex vivo response.

The CDR3 runs to 18 residues. Between the trimmed V and J ends, which lost 5 bases and 7 bases, there was a span of 26 bases. Germline CDR1 and CDR2: SGHAT and FQNNGV. The receptor was derived from a human donor in good health (CMV status not recorded). Some clones in this sample may be carry-over from other donors' samples. This chain connects TRBV11-2 to TRBJ2-2; D possibly corresponds to TRBD2 (6 bases). The sequencing here drew on cultured CD8+ T cells from PBMCs, taken from culture after CMV antigen stimulation. CDR3 sequence reads: CASSQSYPRDWDGGELFF. CDR3 DNA: TGTGCCAGCAGCCAAAGCTACCCCCGGGACTGGGACGGCGGGGAGCTGTTTTTT.